Listed below are T cell receptor beta chains from one sample, sequenced in a study of T cell repertoires in ileal Crohn's disease. Libraries were prepared by immunoSEQ multiplex PCR; TCRdb keeps only in-frame clonotypes and omits some of them. The table has around 7,000 clones, approximately 80% seen once. The sequenced material came from ileal tissue. These receptors originate from an adult with Crohn's disease. Each CDR3 is given with its conserved first and last residue. A D gene is named only where the DNA matches it firmly. Rows give clone size only sometimes, using once, few, many, or a class for an expanded clone.

- | - | TRBJ2-5 | TRBV5-1 | TGCGCCAGCAGCCTACAGGCATACCAAGAGACCCAGTACTTC | CASSLQAYQETQYF
- | - | TRBJ1-3 | TRBV5-1 | TGCGCCAGCAGCTTGGGTCAGGTCGGCGGAAACACCATATATTTT | CASSLGQVGGNTIYF
- | - | TRBJ1-1 | TRBV7-9 | TGTGCCAGCAGCTCAGGACAGAACACTGAAGCTTTCTTT | CASSSGQNTEAFF
- | - | TRBJ2-5 | TRBV29-1 | TGCAGCGCCGGGCAGGGTCGAGAGACCCAGTACTTC | CSAGQGRETQYF
- | - | TRBJ2-1 | TRBV5-6 | TGTGCCAGCAGCTACGCTGGGGGAAATGAGCAGTTCTTC | CASSYAGGNEQFF
- | - | TRBJ2-7 | TRBV11-2 | TGTGCCAGCAGCCTCCACCTGGACAGCTACGAGCAGTACTTC | CASSLHLDSYEQYF
few | - | TRBJ2-1 | TRBV5-1 | TGCGCCAGCAGTGGGGAGGCAGGGTCCTACAATGAGCAGTTCTTC | CASSGEAGSYNEQFF
- | - | TRBJ1-2 | TRBV5-1 | TGCGCCAGCAGCTTGGAACGGGGTGGCTACACCTTC | CASSLERGGYTF
- | - | TRBJ1-5 | TRBV4-1 | TGCGCCAGCAGCCAAGCAGGGCCCAATCAGCCCCAGCATTTT | CASSQAGPNQPQHF
- | TRBD1 | TRBJ2-7 | TRBV11-2 | TGTGCCAGCAGCTCCGGACAGGGCACCTACGAGCAGTACTTC | CASSSGQGTYEQYF
few | - | TRBJ1-2 | TRBV29-1 | TGCAGCGTTGAAAACCTCTATGGCTACACCTTC | CSVENLYGYTF
- | - | TRBJ2-3 | TRBV11-1 | TGTGCCAGCAGCTTACGGGGGGCTAAAGATACGCAGTATTTT | CASSLRGAKDTQYF
- | - | TRBJ2-7 | TRBV11-2 | TGTGCCAGCAGCTTAGTCGAGCAGTACTTC | CASSLVEQYF
few | - | TRBJ1-1 | TRBV19 | TGTGCCAGTACCCCTGGGGGCAAGCGGATGGGACTTCGAATCCGTGCTTTCTTT | CASTPGGKRMGLRIRAFF
- | - | TRBJ2-1 | TRBV5-1 | TGCGCCAGCAGCACACTTGCCCCAAATGAGCAGTTCTTC | CASSTLAPNEQFF
once | - | TRBJ2-5 | TRBV10-2 | TGCGCCAGCAGGAGGACAGCCGAATACACCCAGTACTTC | CASRRTAEYTQYF
- | - | TRBJ1-5 | TRBV5-5 | TGTGCCAGCAGCTTGGGGGAGGTGAGCAATCAGCCCCAGCATTTT | CASSLGEVSNQPQHF
- | TRBD1 | TRBJ2-1 | TRBV29-1 | TGCAGCGTTAGACAGGGGGAGATCGGTGAGCAGTTCTTC | CSVRQGEIGEQFF
- | - | TRBJ2-7 | TRBV21-1 | TGTGCCGGCAGCAATAATCTCGGGACAGGCTACGAGCAGTACTTC | CAGSNNLGTGYEQYF
- | TRBD2 | TRBJ2-3 | TRBV5-8 | TGTGCCAGCAGGAGACGGAGCGGGGGGGCCTCAGATACGCAGTATTTT | CASRRRSGGASDTQYF
- | TRBD1 | TRBJ1-1 | TRBV10-2 | TGCGCCAGCAGTGGAAAACGGACAGGGATGTTTCTCACTGAAGCTTTCTTT | CASSGKRTGMFLTEAFF
- | - | TRBJ1-2 | TRBV5-1 | TGCGCCAGCAGCTTCGGCAGCGGGATATATGGCTACACCTTC | CASSFGSGIYGYTF
few | - | TRBJ2-2 | TRBV11-3 | TGTGCCAGCAGCTTAGTTGAGGGGTACGCCGGGGAGCTGTTTTTT | CASSLVEGYAGELFF
once | - | TRBJ1-1 | TRBV4-1 | TGCGCCAGCAGCCAAGATCCCGCGGACAGCTGGGGGGAAGGCACTGAAGCTTTCTTT | CASSQDPADSWGEGTEAFF
few | TRBD1 | TRBJ1-4 | TRBV6-5 | TGTGCCAGCAGTTACGTTACAGGGGGGCGAAAACTGTTTTTT | CASSYVTGGRKLFF
- | - | TRBJ1-6 | TRBV30 | TGTGCCTGGAGTGTAAGCTCCGGGAGGCGTTCACCCCTCCACTTT | CAWSVSSGRRSPLHF
- | - | TRBJ2-3 | TRBV6-4 | TGTGCCAGCAGTGGGACAGCCACAGATACGCAGTATTTT | CASSGTATDTQYF
few | - | TRBJ2-2 | TRBV2 | TGTGCCAGCAGGACGACCGGGGAGCTGTTTTTT | CASRTTGELFF
- | - | TRBJ1-3 | TRBV21-1 | TGTGCCAGCAGCATAAAACAGAGAAACACCATATATTTT | CASSIKQRNTIYF
- | - | TRBJ2-7 | TRBV7-7 | TGTGCTAGCATCGTGAAGTCTCGGAGGGAGCAGTACTTC | CASIVKSRREQYF
few | TRBD1 | TRBJ1-4 | TRBV6-1 | TGTGCCAGCAGTTGGCTCGGCAGGGGGAATGAAAAACTGTTTTTT | CASSWLGRGNEKLFF
few | TRBD2 | TRBJ2-3 | TRBV4-1 | TGCGCCAGCAGCCAAGATCTCGGACTAGTTTACCCCACAGATACGCAGTATTTT | CASSQDLGLVYPTDTQYF
- | - | TRBJ2-5 | TRBV5-6 | TGTGCCAGCAGCTTGCCCAGGGGGACCCAGTACTTC | CASSLPRGTQYF
- | TRBD2 | TRBJ2-3 | TRBV27 | TGTGCCAGCAGTGGACTAGCCAACACAGATACGCAGTATTTT | CASSGLANTDTQYF
once | - | TRBJ2-7 | TRBV6-4 | TGTGCCAGGGGAAGAGGGGACCAGTACTTC | CARGRGDQYF
- | - | TRBJ1-5 | TRBV9 | TGTGCCAGCAGCGCATTCGACAGGAACAATCAGCCCCAGCATTTT | CASSAFDRNNQPQHF
few | - | TRBJ1-6 | TRBV27 | TGTGCCAGCAGTCCCCGTCCGAATTCACCCCTCCACTTT | CASSPRPNSPLHF
- | TRBD2 | TRBJ2-2 | TRBV13 | TGTGCCAGCAGCTTAGGTCCCAGCGGGGGGAACACCGGGGAGCTGTTTTTT | CASSLGPSGGNTGELFF
- | - | TRBJ2-1 | TRBV29-1 | TGCAGCGTAACCGGACAGCCGGAATACAATGAGCAGTTCTTC | CSVTGQPEYNEQFF
- | TRBD2 | TRBJ2-3 | TRBV9 | TGTGCCAGCAGCCCTACCGGCGGGGGGGCTGGTATAGATACGCAGTATTTT | CASSPTGGGAGIDTQYF
once | - | TRBJ2-2 | TRBV7-2 | TGTGCCAGCAGCTCCTGGAACACCGGGGAGCTGTTTTTT | CASSSWNTGELFF
few | - | TRBJ1-1 | TRBV14 | TGTGCCAGCAGCCAAGAATTCACTGAAGCTTTCTTT | CASSQEFTEAFF
- | - | TRBJ2-7 | TRBV7-8 | TGTGCCAGCAGCTTAGCACACGAGCAGTACTTC | CASSLAHEQYF
- | - | TRBJ2-7 | TRBV7-9 | TGTGCCAGCAGCTCACAGGGAGCGCAGTACTTC | CASSSQGAQYF
- | - | TRBJ2-7 | TRBV15 | TGTGCCACCAGCAGAGATCTAGGCTGGCCCTCCTACGAGCAGTACTTC | CATSRDLGWPSYEQYF
- | TRBD1 | TRBJ2-2 | TRBV5-6 | TGTGCCAGCAGCCCGGGGGTGGGACAGGGGTTCACCGGGGAGCTGTTTTTT | CASSPGVGQGFTGELFF
- | TRBD1 | TRBJ2-6 | TRBV7-9 | TGTGCCAGCAGCTCACGGACAGGGGGCTACTCTGGGGCCAACGTCCTGACTTTC | CASSSRTGGYSGANVLTF
- | TRBD1 | TRBJ1-1 | TRBV5-4 | TGTGCCAGCAGAGGACAGGGTGGCAAAGCTTTCTTT | CASRGQGGKAFF
few | - | TRBJ1-2 | TRBV7-2 | TGTGCCAGCAGCTTAGTAAACCAGGCCGGCTATGGCTACACCTTC | CASSLVNQAGYGYTF
- | - | TRBJ2-7 | TRBV7-2 | TGTGCCAGCAGCACTCAACGTACCTACGAGCAGTACTTC | CASSTQRTYEQYF
- | - | TRBJ1-3 | TRBV27 | TGTGCCAGCAGTTTAAACACTGGAAACACCATATATTTT | CASSLNTGNTIYF
- | TRBD2 | TRBJ2-5 | TRBV30 | TGTGCCTGGAGTCGCGGACTAGCGGGGGGACAAGAGACCCAGTACTTC | CAWSRGLAGGQETQYF
- | TRBD1 | TRBJ2-7 | TRBV11-2 | TGTGCCAGCAGCTTAGGGACAGGTCTGTCCTCCGCCGAGCAGTACTTC | CASSLGTGLSSAEQYF